A single sample gave rise to the 25 T cell receptor beta chains below, sequenced in a study of blood T cell repertoires in COVID-19. Only in-frame clones appear in the TCRdb table, and some are missing; sequencing was by immunoSEQ multiplex PCR. This sample yields 55,000 to 70,000 clones, of which about 89% are seen a single time; 6.9% belongs to the top ten. Sequencing input: peripheral blood. These receptors were obtained from a man in his 60s with active or convalescent COVID-19.

J is TRBJ2-2 and V is TRBV7-8; maybe TRBD1 (6 bases). This CDR3 has 13 amino acids. Trimming removed 9 bases at V and 4 bases at J, with 12 bases between. In germline, CDR1 is SGHVS, CDR2 FQNEAQ. This CDR3 is CASRQVTTGELFF. CDR3 DNA sequence: TGTGCCAGTCGACAGGTTACCACCGGGGAGCTGTTTTTT.

J is TRBJ1-5 and V is TRBV5-8, with TRBD1 as a possible D gene (5 bases). The CDR3 has 17 residues. Per germline, CDR1 SGHTS and CDR2 YDEGEE. V was clipped by 2 bases and J by 4 bases, with 19 bases between them. As DNA, the CDR3 is TGTGCCAGCAGCTTTCTTTCTTTGGGGCGCCGGAATCAGCCCCAGCATTTT. Protein sequence: CASSFLSLGRRNQPQHF. Full variable domain (rest looked up from reference TRBV5-8 and TRBJ1-5): EAGVTQSPTHLIKTRGQQATLRCSPISGHTSVYWYQQALGLGLQFLLWYDEGEERNRGNFPPRFSGRQFPNYSSELNVNALELEDSALYLCASSFLSLGRRNQPQHFGDGTRLSIL.

The V call is TRBV5-1, the J call TRBJ2-7; D perhaps matches TRBD1 (8 bases). The CDR3 contains 15 residues. V was trimmed by 0 bases and J by 3 bases, leaving 13 bases between them. Germline CDR1 SGHRS, CDR2 YFSETQ. CDR3 coding DNA: TGCGCCAGCAGCTTGGCCACAGGGGGGGGCTACGAGCAGTACTTC. Amino acids: CASSLATGGGYEQYF.

The gene calls are TRBV3-1 (or the pseudogene TRBV3-2) and TRBJ1-2, with 9 nucleotides matching TRBD1. V lost 4 bases, J lost 9 bases, and 6 bases stayed unmatched. Germline V CDR1 and CDR2: LGHDT, YNNKEL (reference sequence). The CDR3 runs 13 residues. CDR3 nucleotide sequence: TGTGCCAGCAGCCCGAAGACAGGGGGAAGCTACACCTTC. Translating it yields CASSPKTGGSYTF.

The rearrangement uses TRBV3-1 (or the pseudogene TRBV3-2) and TRBJ2-3; 7 nucleotides match TRBD1. The CDR3 is 13 residues long. Germline CDR1 and CDR2: LGHDT and YNNKEL (reference sequence). Germline trimming cut 4 bases from V and 6 bases from J; bases unmatched to any gene: 4. CDR3 in DNA: TGTGCCAGCAGCCGAGACAGGGTTGATACGCAGTATTTT. Encoded protein: CASSRDRVDTQYF.

The chain uses TRBV14 and TRBJ1-2; no reliable D call. The CDR3 has 14 residues. Looked up from germline, CDR1 is SGHDN and CDR2 is FVKESK. V was pared by 1 base and J by 4 bases, with 10 bases between. DNA of the CDR3: TGTGCCAGCAGCCAAGCTCCAGGTACCTATGGCTACACCTTC. Amino acids: CASSQAPGTYGYTF.

The gene calls are TRBV10-2 and TRBJ1-5, with 9 bases identical to TRBD1. Germline V gene sequence: CDR1 WSHSY, CDR2 SAAADI. The CDR3 has 14 residues. The ends lost 1 base at V and 7 bases at J; junction bases unmatched: 2. The CDR3 bases are TGCGCCAGCAGTGAGTGGGACAGGGCCCAGCCCCAGCATTTT. Amino acid sequence: CASSEWDRAQPQHF.

This clone was picked up one time. The gene calls are TRBV12-3 or TRBV12-4 and TRBJ2-1; D remains unclear. This CDR3 is 12 amino acids long. Trimming left V 2 bases short and J 10 bases short, with 9 bases between. The CDR3 spells CASSLSSLEQFF. The CDR3 DNA reads TGTGCCAGCAGTTTAAGCTCTTTGGAGCAGTTCTTC.

The V and J genes are TRBV19 and TRBJ1-5, with TRBD1 as a possible D gene (6 bases). Germline loops: CDR1 LNHDA, CDR2 SQIVND (reference sequence). This CDR3 has 15 residues. V was pared by 9 bases and J by 4 bases, with 19 bases between. CDR3 DNA sequence: TGTGCCAGGGGTGCTTCGGGGGGCGCGAATCAGCCCCAGCATTTT. Translating gives CARGASGGANQPQHF.

The CDR3 region is CASSLASSANGGTEAFF. CDR3 nucleotide sequence: TGTGCCAGCAGCTTAGCATCGTCGGCCAACGGCGGGACTGAAGCTTTCTTT. This chain uses TRBV7-8 with TRBJ1-1; D remains ambiguous. The CDR3 runs 17 residues. CDR1 is SGHVS, CDR2 FQNEAQ, per germline. Trimming removed 0 bases at V and 5 bases at J, with 19 bases between.

The chain joins TRBV11-2 to TRBJ2-5, with 8 bases that match TRBD1. V trimming: 3 bases; J trimming: 1 base; junction bases outside the gene matches: 1. The germline gives CDR1 SGHAT, CDR2 FQNNGV. The CDR3 spans 14 residues. This CDR3 reads CASSLTGVQETQYF. DNA of the CDR3: TGTGCCAGCAGCTTGACAGGGGTCCAAGAGACCCAGTACTTC.

The V gene is TRBV28, the J gene TRBJ1-1; no reliable D call. The germline gives CDR1 MDHEN, CDR2 SYDVKM. V was cut by 1 base and J by 0 bases, with 6 bases left in between. This CDR3 spans 14 amino acids. As DNA, the CDR3 is TGTGCCAGCAGTTTATTGAGGCTGAACACTGAAGCTTTCTTT. It codes for CASSLLRLNTEAFF.

The V and J genes are TRBV9 and TRBJ1-6; D unclear. V was clipped by 4 bases and J by 6 bases, with 14 bases between them. CDR3 size: 15 residues. In germline, CDR1 is SGDLS, CDR2 YYNGEE. Here the CDR3 reads CASSSGGEFNSPLHF. Written as DNA, the CDR3 is TGTGCCAGCAGCAGCGGTGGGGAGTTTAATTCACCCCTCCACTTT.

This clone was picked up one time. This chain joins TRBV7-9 and TRBJ1-2; TRBD1 matches at 7 bases. Germline V gene data show CDR1 as SEHNR and CDR2 as FQNEAQ (reference sequence). Trimming took 5 bases from V and 4 from J; bases not matched to a gene: 10. The CDR3 contains 15 residues. The CDR3 region is CASSTMTGIGYGYTF. CDR3 sequence (DNA): TGTGCCAGCAGCACTATGACAGGGATCGGCTATGGCTACACCTTC.

The V and J genes are TRBV29-1 and TRBJ2-1; TRBD1 matches at 10 bases. Germline CDR1 reads SQVTM; CDR2 reads ANQGSEA. The CDR3 consists of 12 residues. The V segment lost 8 bases and the J segment 7 bases; nucleotides outside the gene matches: 5. This CDR3 is CSPRTGGNEQFF. CDR3 nucleotides: TGCAGCCCGAGGACAGGGGGGAATGAGCAGTTCTTC.

J is TRBJ2-6 and V is TRBV6-2 or TRBV6-3; tentative D call: TRBD2 (5 bases). V was cut by 2 bases and J by 0 bases, with 8 bases left in between. CDR1 and CDR2 (germline): MNHEY, SVGEGT. The CDR3 has 16 residues. The CDR3 DNA reads as TGTGCCAGCAGTTACGGACTCCCCTCTGGGGCCAACGTCCTGACTTTC. It yields the protein CASSYGLPSGANVLTF.

The DNA of the CDR3 is TGTGCCAGCAGTTACGGCGGTATTTACAATGAGCAGTTCTTC. Its translation is CASSYGGIYNEQFF. V gene TRBV6-2 or TRBV6-3 combines with J gene TRBJ2-1, with D unresolved. Between the trimmed V and J ends, which lost 2 bases and 4 bases, there was a span of 9 bases. This CDR3 has 14 amino acids. Germline CDR1 reads MNHEY; CDR2 reads SVGEGT.

The CDR3 spells CASSQGSVVLANYGYTF. The CDR3 DNA follows: TGTGCCAGCAGCCAAGGGAGTGTCGTTCTAGCTAACTATGGCTACACCTTC. This chain connects TRBV4-2 to TRBJ1-2, with no clear D. Trimming pared 1 base from V and 0 bases from J, leaving 15 bases between. CDR1 and CDR2 from the germline V gene are LGHNA and YNFKEQ. The CDR3 contains 17 residues.

The CDR3 DNA reads as TGTGCCAGCAGCTTCAGGACAGTGGGGGACACTGAAGCTTTCTTT. Translating gives CASSFRTVGDTEAFF. The rearrangement uses TRBV7-2 and TRBJ1-1, with D perhaps matching TRBD1 (6 bases). This CDR3 is 15 amino acids long. V was clipped by 3 bases and J by 3 bases, with 14 bases between them. Looked up from germline, CDR1 is SGHTA and CDR2 is FQGNSA.

This chain joins TRBV28 and TRBJ2-1; 12 positions agree with TRBD1. This CDR3 has 15 amino acids. CDR1 is MDHEN and CDR2 is SYDVKM in the germline V gene. V trimming: 6 bases; J trimming: 8 bases; junction bases outside the gene matches: 8. The CDR3, as DNA: TGTGCCAGCAGCCCTCCCGGGACAGGGGGCGATGAGCAGTTCTTC. Protein sequence: CASSPPGTGGDEQFF.

The chain couples TRBV19 to TRBJ2-7, with 8 bases that match TRBD1. Unmatched junction bases numbered 10, after V lost 6 bases and J lost 3 bases. Germline V lookup: CDR1 LNHDA, CDR2 SQIVND (reference sequence). CDR3 length equals 15 residues. The CDR3 protein is CASSPPGDRIYEQYF. DNA of the CDR3: TGTGCCAGTAGCCCCCCTGGGGACAGGATCTACGAGCAGTACTTC.

This rearrangement joins TRBV15 to TRBJ1-1, with 9 bases identical to TRBD1. This CDR3 has 15 residues. Germline V gives CDR1 LNHNV, CDR2 YYDKDF (reference sequence). V was clipped by 3 bases and J by 4 bases; unmatched bases: 6. In nucleotides, the CDR3 is TGTGCCACCAGCAGGGGGACAGGGCGGAGCACTGAAGCTTTCTTT. Residues: CATSRGTGRSTEAFF.

This sequence joins TRBV7-9 and TRBJ1-1; D is unclear. The CDR3 sequence is 17 residues long. CDR1 SEHNR and CDR2 FQNEAQ come from the germline V gene (reference sequence). Trimming took off 1 base at V and 2 bases at J, with 17 bases between the two ends. Written as DNA, the CDR3 is TGTGCCAGCAGCTTAGGAGTGATCTCAACCTTCAACACTGAAGCTTTCTTT. Translating gives CASSLGVISTFNTEAFF.

The sample holds one count of this clone. The chain employs TRBV18 and TRBJ2-1, with 14 bases that match TRBD2. Germline V CDR1 and CDR2: KGHSH, LQKENI. Unmatched junction bases numbered 7, after V lost 5 bases and J lost 10 bases. The CDR3 has 15 residues. The CDR3 loop reads CASSSGLAGVWEQFF. The CDR3 DNA sequence: TGTGCCAGCTCATCGGGACTAGCGGGAGTGTGGGAGCAGTTCTTC.

The chain has TRBV11-2 and TRBJ2-7, with D possibly being TRBD1 (6 bases). The CDR3 has 16 residues. Between the trimmed V and J ends, which lost 1 base and 3 bases, there was a span of 16 bases. Germline V gene sequence: CDR1 SGHAT, CDR2 FQNNGV. CDR3 sequence (DNA): TGTGCCAGCAGCTTAGCTAGGGGGACAAACTTCTACGAGCAGTACTTC. Its translation is CASSLARGTNFYEQYF.